This TCR beta chain derives from a study of blood T cell repertoires in COVID-19. Here immunoSEQ multiplex PCR was the method, and the copy in TCRdb shows in-frame clones only, minus some. Among roughly 140,000 clones listed, roughly 88% were seen once. Germline CDR1 SGDLS, CDR2 YYNGEE. V lost 3 bases and J lost 8; bases outside the gene matches: 10. The CDR3 spans 14 residues. Participants, about 18 to 90 years old, spanned fewer than 25 US areas. The chain is built from TRBV9 and TRBJ1-1, with 7 bases lining up with TRBD1. Sequencing was done on a sample of PBMCs or T cells enriched from blood (not recorded which). The sequence was collected from a woman aged 30 to 39 with acute COVID-19. CDR3 DNA sequence: TGTGCCAGCAGCGCCAGACAGGGATCCGACGAAGCTTTCTTT. This sequence encodes CASSARQGSDEAFF.